The 7 T cell receptor beta chains in this list originate from one sample, sequenced in a study of T cell repertoires in cytomegalovirus infection. TCRdb reanalysed the reads using MiXCR and keeps one entry per CDR3 protein. The sample includes fewer than 950,000 distinct CDR3 sequences, less than 35% seen only once; the top ten take 12%. These receptors' antigens are unknown. Here the sequenced sample was cultured CD8+ T cells from PBMCs, taken from culture after CMV antigen stimulation. All receptors come from a human donor in good health (CMV status not recorded). Some clones in this sample may be carry-over from other donors' samples.

In this sample, this clonotype turned up a few times. V gene TRBV27 combines with J gene TRBJ2-2, with 8 bases lining up with TRBD2. CDR3 length equals 17 residues. CDR1 and CDR2 (germline): MNHEY, SMNVEV (reference sequence). V lost 4 bases, J lost 0 bases, and 7 bases stayed unmatched. CDR3 nucleotides: TGTGCCAGCAGTTCGATCGGACTAGCAACGAACACCGGGGAGCTGTTTTTT. Protein product: CASSSIGLATNTGELFF.

This clonotype has only a few counts. The CDR3 sequence is CASSSPGAAERKGETQYF. CDR3 in DNA: TGTGCCAGCAGTTCGCCAGGGGCTGCGGAGCGGAAGGGGGAGACCCAGTACTTC. The chain recombines TRBV27 with TRBJ2-5, with D maybe TRBD1 (6 bases). CDR1 and CDR2 from the germline V gene are MNHEY and SMNVEV (reference sequence). Trimming cost V 4 bases and J 5 bases, with 26 bases left between them. CDR3 length: 18 residues.

This chain links TRBV5-1 with TRBJ2-3, with D possibly TRBD1 on 5 matching bases. The ends were cut back, 7 bases at V and 0 bases at J, with 21 bases in the middle. CDR3 length: 17 residues. Per germline, CDR1 SGHRS and CDR2 YFSETQ. The chain's CDR3 is CASALGQGLISTDTQYF. In nucleotides, the CDR3 is TGCGCCAGCGCATTGGGGCAAGGGTTAATTAGCACAGATACGCAGTATTTT.

The chain carries TRBV28 and TRBJ2-3; TRBD1 aligns across 7 bases. Germline CDR1 MDHEN, CDR2 SYDVKM. Germline trimming cut 4 bases from V and 9 bases from J; bases unmatched to any gene: 10. This CDR3 has 14 amino acids. The CDR3 DNA follows: TGTGCCAGCAGTTATGTCCTGACAGGGACAACGCAGTATTTT. Protein product: CASSYVLTGTTQYF.

V usage is TRBV7-9 and J usage is TRBJ2-2; D uncertain. This CDR3 spans 15 amino acids. CDR1 is SEHNR and CDR2 is FQNEAQ in the germline V gene (reference sequence). Trimming left V 3 bases short and J 13 bases short, with 21 bases between. The chain's CDR3 is CASSFEHQPRRWLFF. The DNA of the CDR3 is TGTGCCAGCAGCTTTGAACATCAACCCAGGCGATGGCTGTTTTTT.

The gene calls are TRBV2 and TRBJ2-3, with TRBD2 identical over 11 bases. J gave up 0 bases and V 7 bases, and 6 bases lay outside the gene matches. CDR1 and CDR2 from the germline V gene are SNHLY and FYNNEI. The CDR3 is made up of 16 amino acids. The CDR3 is CASMRTSGPSTDTQYF. The CDR3 DNA follows: TGTGCCAGCATGCGGACTAGCGGGCCTAGCACAGATACGCAGTATTTT.

The chain is built from TRBV19 and TRBJ1-1; 11 positions agree with TRBD1. CDR3 length: 18 residues. Germline CDR1 LNHDA, CDR2 SQIVND (reference sequence). With 7 bases clipped from V and 1 base from J, the junction kept 14 bases outside the gene matches. CDR3 sequence (DNA): TGTGCCAGTATCCCAATCGTGGGACAGGGGGACAGGAACACTGAAGCTTTCTTT. Amino acid sequence: CASIPIVGQGDRNTEAFF.